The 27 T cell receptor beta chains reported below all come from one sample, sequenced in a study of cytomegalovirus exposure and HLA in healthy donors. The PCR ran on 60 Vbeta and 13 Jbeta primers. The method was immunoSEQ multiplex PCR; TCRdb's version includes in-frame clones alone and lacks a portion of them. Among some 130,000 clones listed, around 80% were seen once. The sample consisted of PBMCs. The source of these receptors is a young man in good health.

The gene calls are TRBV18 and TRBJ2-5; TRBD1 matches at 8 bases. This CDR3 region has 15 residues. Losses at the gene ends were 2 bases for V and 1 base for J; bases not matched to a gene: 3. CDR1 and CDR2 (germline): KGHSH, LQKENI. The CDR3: CASSPRQGPQETQYF. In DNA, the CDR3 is TGTGCCAGCTCACCAAGACAGGGGCCCCAAGAGACCCAGTACTTC.

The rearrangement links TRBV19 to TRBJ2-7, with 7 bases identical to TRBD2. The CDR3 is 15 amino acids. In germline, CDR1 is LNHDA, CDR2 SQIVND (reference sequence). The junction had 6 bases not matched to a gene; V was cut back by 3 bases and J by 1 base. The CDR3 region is CASSILADLSYEQYF. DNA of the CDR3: TGTGCCAGTAGTATCCTAGCGGACCTATCCTACGAGCAGTACTTC.

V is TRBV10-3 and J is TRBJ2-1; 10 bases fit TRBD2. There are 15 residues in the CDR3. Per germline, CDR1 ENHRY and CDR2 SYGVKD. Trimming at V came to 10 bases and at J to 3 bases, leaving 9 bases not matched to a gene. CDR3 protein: CATGGKREGYNEQFF. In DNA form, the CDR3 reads TGTGCCACCGGGGGGAAGCGGGAGGGCTACAATGAGCAGTTCTTC.

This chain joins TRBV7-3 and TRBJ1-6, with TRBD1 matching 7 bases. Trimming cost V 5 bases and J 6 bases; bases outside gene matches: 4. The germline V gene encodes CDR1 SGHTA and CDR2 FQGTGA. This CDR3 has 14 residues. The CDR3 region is CASSPTGTNSPLHF. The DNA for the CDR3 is TGTGCCAGCAGCCCGACAGGGACTAATTCACCCCTCCACTTT.

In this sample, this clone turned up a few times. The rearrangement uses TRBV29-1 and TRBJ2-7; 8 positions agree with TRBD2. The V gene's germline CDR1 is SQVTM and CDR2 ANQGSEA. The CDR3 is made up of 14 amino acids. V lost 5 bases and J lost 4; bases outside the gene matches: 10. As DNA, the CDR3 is TGCAGCGTTATCGGGGGGGTAGTCGGGTACGAGCAGTACTTC. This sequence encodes CSVIGGVVGYEQYF.

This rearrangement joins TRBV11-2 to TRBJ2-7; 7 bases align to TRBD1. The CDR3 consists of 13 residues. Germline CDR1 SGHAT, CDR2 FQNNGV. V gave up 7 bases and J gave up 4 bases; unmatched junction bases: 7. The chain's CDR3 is CASTRDSEYEQYF. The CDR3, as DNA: TGTGCCAGCACCCGGGACAGCGAATACGAGCAGTACTTC.

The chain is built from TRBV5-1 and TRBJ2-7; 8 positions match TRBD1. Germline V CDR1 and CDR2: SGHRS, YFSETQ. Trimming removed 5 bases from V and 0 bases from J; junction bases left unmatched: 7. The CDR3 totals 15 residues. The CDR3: CASSYSGGGSYEQYF. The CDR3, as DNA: TGCGCCAGCAGTTACTCAGGGGGCGGCTCCTACGAGCAGTACTTC.

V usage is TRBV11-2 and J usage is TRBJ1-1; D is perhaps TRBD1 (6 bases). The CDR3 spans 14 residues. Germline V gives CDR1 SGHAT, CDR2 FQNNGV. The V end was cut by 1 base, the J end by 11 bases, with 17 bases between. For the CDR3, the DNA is TGTGCCAGCAGCTTAGGTACAGGGTCCCGGACGGCTTTCTTT. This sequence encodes CASSLGTGSRTAFF.

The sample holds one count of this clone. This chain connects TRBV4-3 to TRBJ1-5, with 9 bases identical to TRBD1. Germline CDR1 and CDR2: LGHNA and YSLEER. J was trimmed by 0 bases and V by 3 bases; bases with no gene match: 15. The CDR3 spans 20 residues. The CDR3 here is CASSQAFKMGTGYSNQPQHF. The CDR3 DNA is TGCGCCAGCAGCCAGGCCTTTAAGATGGGGACAGGGTATAGCAATCAGCCCCAGCATTTT.

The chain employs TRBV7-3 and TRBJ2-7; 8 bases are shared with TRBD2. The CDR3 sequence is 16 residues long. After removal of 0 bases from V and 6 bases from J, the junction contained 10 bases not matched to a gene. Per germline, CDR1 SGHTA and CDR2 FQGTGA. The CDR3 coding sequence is TGTGCCAGCAGCTTAACGAGGGCCAGCGGGAGAGTCGAGCAGTACTTC. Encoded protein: CASSLTRASGRVEQYF.

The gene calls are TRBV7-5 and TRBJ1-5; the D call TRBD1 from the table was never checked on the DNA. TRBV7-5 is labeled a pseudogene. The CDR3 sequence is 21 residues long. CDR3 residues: CVRSLALGNLSGHYSNQPQHF. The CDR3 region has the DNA TGTGTCAGAAGCTTAGCGTTGGGTAATTTGTCGGGACACTATAGCAATCAGCCCCAGCATTTT.

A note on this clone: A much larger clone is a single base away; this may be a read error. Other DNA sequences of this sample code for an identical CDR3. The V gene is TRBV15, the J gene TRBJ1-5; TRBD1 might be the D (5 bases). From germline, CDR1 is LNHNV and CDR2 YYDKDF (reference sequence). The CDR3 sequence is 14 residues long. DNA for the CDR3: TGCGCCACCAGCGTGACAGTTAGCAATCAGCCCCAGCATTTT. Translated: CATSVTVSNQPQHF.

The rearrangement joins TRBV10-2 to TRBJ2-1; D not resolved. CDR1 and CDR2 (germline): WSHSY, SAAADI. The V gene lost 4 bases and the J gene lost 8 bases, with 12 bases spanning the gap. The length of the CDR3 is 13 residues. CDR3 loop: CASSGAPQDEQFF. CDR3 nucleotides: TGCGCCAGCAGTGGGGCTCCCCAGGATGAGCAGTTCTTC.

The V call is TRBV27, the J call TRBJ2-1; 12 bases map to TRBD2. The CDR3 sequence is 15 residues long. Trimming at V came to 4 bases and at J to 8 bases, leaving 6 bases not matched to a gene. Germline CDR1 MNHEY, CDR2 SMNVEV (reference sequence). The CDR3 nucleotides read TGTGCCAGCAGTTGGCTAGCGGGAGGGCCGTATGAGCAGTTCTTC. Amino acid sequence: CASSWLAGGPYEQFF.

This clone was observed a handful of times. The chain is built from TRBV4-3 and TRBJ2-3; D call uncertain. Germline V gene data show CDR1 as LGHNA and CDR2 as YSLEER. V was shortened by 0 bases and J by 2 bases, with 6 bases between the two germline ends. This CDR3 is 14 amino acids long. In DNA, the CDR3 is TGCGCCAGCAGCCAAGACAGGCACACAGATACGCAGTATTTT. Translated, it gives CASSQDRHTDTQYF.

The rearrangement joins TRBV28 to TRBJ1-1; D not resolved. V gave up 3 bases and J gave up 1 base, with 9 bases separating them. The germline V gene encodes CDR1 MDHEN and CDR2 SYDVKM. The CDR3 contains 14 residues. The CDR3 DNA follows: TGTGCCAGCAGTTTCGGAGGGCGGAACACTGAAGCTTTCTTT. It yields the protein CASSFGGRNTEAFF.

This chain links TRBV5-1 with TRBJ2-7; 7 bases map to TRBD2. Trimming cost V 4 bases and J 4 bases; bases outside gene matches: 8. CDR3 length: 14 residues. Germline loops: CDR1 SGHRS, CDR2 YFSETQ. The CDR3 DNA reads TGCGCCAGCAGCACTGACGGGACTATATACGAGCAGTACTTC. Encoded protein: CASSTDGTIYEQYF.

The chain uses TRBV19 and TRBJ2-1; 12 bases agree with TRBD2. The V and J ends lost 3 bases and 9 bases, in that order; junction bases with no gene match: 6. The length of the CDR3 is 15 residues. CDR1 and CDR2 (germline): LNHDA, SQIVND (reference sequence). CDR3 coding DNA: TGTGCCAGTAGTATGGGGGCTAGCGGGGGGGGTGAGCAGTTCTTC. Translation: CASSMGASGGGEQFF.

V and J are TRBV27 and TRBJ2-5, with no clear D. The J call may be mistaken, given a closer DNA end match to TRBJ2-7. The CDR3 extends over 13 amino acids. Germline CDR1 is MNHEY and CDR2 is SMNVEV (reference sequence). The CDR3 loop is CASSFSPPYEQYF. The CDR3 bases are TGTGCCAGCAGTTTTTCCCCCCCCTACGAGCAGTACTTC.

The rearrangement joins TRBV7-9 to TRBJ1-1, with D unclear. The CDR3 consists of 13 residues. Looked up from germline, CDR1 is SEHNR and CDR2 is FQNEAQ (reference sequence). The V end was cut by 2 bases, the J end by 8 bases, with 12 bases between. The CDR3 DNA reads TGTGCCAGCAGCTTATTTGAGGGCCCAGAAGCTTTCTTT. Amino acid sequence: CASSLFEGPEAFF.

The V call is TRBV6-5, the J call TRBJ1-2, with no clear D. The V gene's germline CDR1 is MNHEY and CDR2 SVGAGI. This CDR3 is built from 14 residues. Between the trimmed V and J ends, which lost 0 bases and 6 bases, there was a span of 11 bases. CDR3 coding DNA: TGTGCCAGCAGTTACTCGTATTACAGAAATGGCTACACCTTC. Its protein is CASSYSYYRNGYTF.

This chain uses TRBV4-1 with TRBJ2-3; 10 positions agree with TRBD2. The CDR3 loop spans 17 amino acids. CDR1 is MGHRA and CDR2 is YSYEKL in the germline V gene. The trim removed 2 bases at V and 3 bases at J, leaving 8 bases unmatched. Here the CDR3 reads CASSQQLAGGTTDTQYF. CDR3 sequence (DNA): TGCGCCAGCAGCCAACAGTTAGCGGGAGGAACAACAGATACGCAGTATTTT.

The CDR3 DNA reads as TGTGCCAGCAGTTTATTCGGCCTAGCGGGAGGTTCCTACGAGCAGTACTTC. Protein: CASSLFGLAGGSYEQYF. V gene TRBV28 combines with J gene TRBJ2-7; 11 bases are a match to TRBD2. The CDR3 contains 17 residues. CDR1 and CDR2 (germline): MDHEN, SYDVKM. Unmatched junction bases numbered 6, after V lost 1 base and J lost 1 base.

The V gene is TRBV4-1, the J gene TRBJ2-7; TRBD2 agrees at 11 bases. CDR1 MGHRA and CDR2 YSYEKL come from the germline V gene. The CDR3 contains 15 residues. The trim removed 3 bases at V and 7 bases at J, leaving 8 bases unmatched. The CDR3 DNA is TGCGCCAGCAGCCACGACCTAACTAGCGGGAGAGAGCAGTACTTC. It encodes CASSHDLTSGREQYF.

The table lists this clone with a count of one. The CDR3 DNA follows: TGTGCCTGGAGGCCGGGAGGAGGCACCGGGGAGCTGTTTTTT. Amino acid sequence: CAWRPGGGTGELFF. V and J are TRBV30 and TRBJ2-2; 7 bases agree with TRBD2. The CDR3 contains 14 residues. CDR1 GTSNPN and CDR2 SVGIG come from the germline V gene (reference sequence). J was trimmed by 4 bases and V by 3 bases; bases with no gene match: 5.

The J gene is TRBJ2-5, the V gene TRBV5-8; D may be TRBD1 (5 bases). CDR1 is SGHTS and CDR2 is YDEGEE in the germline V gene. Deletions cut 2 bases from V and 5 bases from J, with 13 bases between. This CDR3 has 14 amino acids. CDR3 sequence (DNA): TGTGCCAGCAGCTTCCCACCCTGGGGCGAGACCCAGTACTTC. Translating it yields CASSFPPWGETQYF.

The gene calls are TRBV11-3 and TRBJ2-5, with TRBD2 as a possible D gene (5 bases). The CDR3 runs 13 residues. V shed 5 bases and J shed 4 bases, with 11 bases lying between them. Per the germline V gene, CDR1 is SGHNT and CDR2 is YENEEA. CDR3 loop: CASSQDSRETQYF. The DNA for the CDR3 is TGTGCCAGCAGCCAGGACTCCCGAGAGACCCAGTACTTC.